These 31 T cell receptor beta chains came from one sample sequenced in a study of PD-L1 blockade in urothelial cancer. Assay: immunoSEQ multiplex PCR; the TCRdb copy retains only in-frame clones and omits some. Of about 90,000 clones in the sample, roughly nine tenths were seen once. The sequencing here drew on PBMCs, taken around atezolizumab (anti-PD-L1) treatment. The receptors were gathered from a man in his fifties or sixties with urothelial cancer.

This rearrangement joins TRBV19 to TRBJ2-2; TRBD2 agrees at 7 bases. Trimming at V came to 5 bases and at J to 4 bases, leaving 10 bases not matched to a gene. There are 16 residues in the CDR3. In germline, CDR1 is LNHDA, CDR2 SQIVND (reference sequence). In DNA form, the CDR3 reads TGTGCCAGTAGTCCCATGGGCGGGAGTATCACCGGGGAGCTGTTTTTT. It codes for CASSPMGGSITGELFF.

The chain combines TRBV19 with TRBJ2-1, with TRBD2 matching 15 bases. Germline V gives CDR1 LNHDA, CDR2 SQIVND (reference sequence). The CDR3 consists of 16 residues. With V trimmed by 6 bases and J by 10 bases, 10 bases remained unmatched. The CDR3, as DNA: TGTGCCAGTAGCGCGCCGGGACTAGCGGGAGGATACGAGCAGTTCTTC. Protein product: CASSAPGLAGGYEQFF.

The CDR3 loop is CASSQSWGLNTEAFF. The DNA of the CDR3 is TGCGCCAGCAGTCAATCGTGGGGGCTCAACACTGAAGCTTTCTTT. This chain connects TRBV23-1 to TRBJ1-1, with D tentatively TRBD1 (6 bases). TRBV23-1 is known as an ORF, though its function is uncertain. There are 15 residues in the CDR3. V shed 0 bases and J shed 2 bases, with 10 bases lying between them.

The chain is built from TRBV6-5 and TRBJ1-6; tentative D call: TRBD1 (6 bases). CDR1 is MNHEY, CDR2 SVGAGI, per germline. Trimming took 5 bases from V and 8 from J, leaving 16 bases between them. This CDR3 is 15 amino acids long. The CDR3 nucleotides are TGTGCCAGCAGTACCCTCCGGGACAACGATTCACCCCTCCACTTT. The encoded protein is CASSTLRDNDSPLHF.

V is TRBV7-2 and J is TRBJ2-1; D is unresolved. Per the germline V gene, CDR1 is SGHTA and CDR2 is FQGNSA. The CDR3 consists of 13 residues. V was shortened by 4 bases and J by 7 bases, with 11 bases between the two germline ends. Written as DNA, the CDR3 is TGTGCCAGCAGCTCCTACAGTGTTAATGAGCAGTTCTTC. As protein: CASSSYSVNEQFF. Variable domain in full (rest from reference TRBV7-2 and TRBJ2-1): GAGVSQSPSNKVTEKGKDVELRCDPISGHTALYWYRQSLGQGLEFLIYFQGNSAPDKSGLPSDRFSAERTGGSVSTLTIQRTQQEDSAVYLCASSSYSVNEQFFGPGTRLTVL.

This chain joins TRBV4-1 and TRBJ1-2, with TRBD1 identical over 8 bases. The CDR3 extends over 16 amino acids. Germline CDR1 MGHRA, CDR2 YSYEKL. V was pared by 4 bases and J by 8 bases, with 15 bases of the junction left unmatched. This chain's CDR3 is CASSRDQLTGDGGYTF. The DNA of the CDR3 is TGCGCCAGCAGCCGAGACCAGTTGACAGGGGATGGGGGCTACACCTTC.

The CDR3 DNA reads TGTGCCATCAATGGGGCCTCTGGAACTGAAGCTTTCTTT. This sequence encodes CAINGASGTEAFF. The V call is TRBV10-3, the J call TRBJ1-1, with TRBD1 as a possible D gene (5 bases). Germline loops: CDR1 ENHRY, CDR2 SYGVKD. Trimming pared 7 bases from V and 5 bases from J, leaving 14 bases between. The CDR3 has 13 residues.

This clone was picked up a small number of times. The gene calls are TRBV27 and TRBJ2-3; 13 bases map to TRBD2. The V and J ends lost 1 base and 5 bases, in that order; junction bases with no gene match: 9. Germline CDR1 MNHEY, CDR2 SMNVEV (reference sequence). The CDR3 loop spans 18 amino acids. Here the CDR3 reads CASSLWGRGLAGEDTQYF. The CDR3 nucleotides read TGTGCCAGCAGTTTATGGGGTAGAGGACTAGCGGGGGAAGATACGCAGTATTTT.

The table lists this clone with a count of one. The chain recombines TRBV19 with TRBJ2-1; D is undetermined. The germline V gene encodes CDR1 LNHDA and CDR2 SQIVND (reference sequence). Trimming removed 4 bases from V and 4 bases from J, with 11 bases in between. This CDR3 spans 14 amino acids. CDR3 loop: CASSKVGDYNEQFF. CDR3 coding DNA: TGTGCCAGTAGTAAGGTAGGAGATTACAATGAGCAGTTCTTC.

The chain employs TRBV6-6 and TRBJ1-1, with TRBD1 identical over 7 bases. V lost 5 bases to trimming and J lost 5 bases; unmatched junction nucleotides: 8. CDR1 and CDR2 (germline): MNHNY, SVGAGI (reference sequence). The CDR3 totals 14 residues. The CDR3 DNA reads as TGTGCCAGCAGTAGTCGACAGGGATATACTGAAGCTTTCTTT. This codes for CASSSRQGYTEAFF.

The V gene is TRBV30, the J gene TRBJ2-7; the D gene is possibly TRBD2 (6 bases). CDR3 length: 13 amino acids. With 1 base removed from V and 7 bases from J, the gap between germline ends came to 14 bases. Per germline, CDR1 GTSNPN and CDR2 SVGIG (reference sequence). CDR3 loop: CAWSGGEVGEQYF. The CDR3 region has the DNA TGTGCCTGGAGTGGTGGGGAGGTAGGAGAGCAGTACTTC. Full variable domain (outside the CDR3, taken from reference TRBV30 and TRBJ2-7): SQTIHQWPATLVQPVGSPLSLECTVEGTSNPNLYWYRQAAGRGLQLLFYSVGIGQISSEVPQNLSASRPQDRQFILSSKKLLLSDSGFYLCAWSGGEVGEQYFGPGTRLTVT.

The chain joins TRBV28 to TRBJ2-1, with TRBD2 identical over 10 bases. The CDR3 is 15 amino acids. CDR1 MDHEN and CDR2 SYDVKM come from the germline V gene. The J segment lost 9 bases and the V segment lost 6 bases, leaving 11 bases of the junction unmatched. CDR3 sequence (DNA): TGTGCCAGCAGCTCCGTAGCGGGAGGATCTGGTGAGCAGTTCTTC. It translates to CASSSVAGGSGEQFF.

The chain combines TRBV5-4 with TRBJ2-5; D call uncertain. The V and J ends lost 0 bases and 8 bases respectively, with 14 bases between them. Germline CDR1 and CDR2: SGHNT and YYREEE (reference sequence). This CDR3 has 14 amino acids. The CDR3, as DNA: TGTGCCAGCAGCTTGGCCGTCTCCCCTTATACCCAGTACTTC. Translation gives CASSLAVSPYTQYF.

The V and J genes are TRBV19 and TRBJ2-2, with TRBD2 as a possible D gene (6 bases). This CDR3 is 17 amino acids long. From germline, CDR1 is LNHDA and CDR2 SQIVND (reference sequence). V dropped 5 bases and J dropped 4 bases, with 20 bases sitting between them. This CDR3 is CASSLRGGASGTGELFF. DNA for the CDR3: TGTGCCAGTAGTCTCCGTGGAGGGGCTTCGGGCACCGGGGAGCTGTTTTTT. The full variable domain, its missing parts supplied by reference TRBV19 and TRBJ2-2, is DGGITQSPKYLFRKEGQNVTLSCEQNLNHDAMYWYRQDPGQGLRLIYYSQIVNDFQKGDIAEGYSVSREKKESFPLTVTSAQKNPTAFYLCASSLRGGASGTGELFFGEGSRLTVL.

This clone occurred a few times. The chain carries TRBV11-2 and TRBJ2-7; 15 nucleotides match TRBD2. Trimming at V came to 5 bases and at J to 6 bases, leaving 8 bases not matched to a gene. In germline, CDR1 is SGHAT, CDR2 FQNNGV. This CDR3 region has 16 residues. The CDR3 region has the DNA TGTGCCAGCAGCATCTCTCCGGGACTAGCGGGAGGCGAGCAGTACTTC. Protein: CASSISPGLAGGEQYF. Drawing the rest from reference TRBV11-2 and TRBJ2-7, the complete variable domain is EAGVAQSPRYKIIEKRQSVAFWCNPISGHATLYWYQQILGQGPKLLIQFQNNGVVDDSQLPKDRFSAERLKGVDSTLKIQPAKLEDSAVYLCASSISPGLAGGEQYFGPGTRLTVT.

The chain combines TRBV19 with TRBJ1-1, with D perhaps TRBD1 (5 bases). The CDR3 is 15 residues long. In germline, CDR1 is LNHDA, CDR2 SQIVND (reference sequence). Trimming shortened V by 6 bases and J by 0 bases, and 14 bases separated the two germline ends. The CDR3 DNA is TGTGCCAGTAGCCCGCAAGACAGTTTGAACACTGAAGCTTTCTTT. It encodes CASSPQDSLNTEAFF.

This chain joins TRBV7-2 and TRBJ1-5, with 8 bases lining up with TRBD1. CDR3 length: 14 residues. The germline V gene has CDR1 SGHTA and CDR2 FQGNSA. Trimming removed 3 bases from V and 2 bases from J; junction bases left unmatched: 0. In DNA form, the CDR3 reads TGTGCCAGCAGCTTGGGACAGGGCAATCAGCCCCAGCATTTT. Translation gives CASSLGQGNQPQHF.

J is TRBJ1-4 and V is TRBV7-8, with D perhaps matching TRBD1 (5 bases). With 2 bases removed from V and 10 bases from J, the gap between germline ends came to 14 bases. The CDR3 runs to 14 residues. In germline, CDR1 is SGHVS, CDR2 FQNEAQ. For the CDR3, the DNA is TGTGCCAGCAGCTTACCGGAAAAAAGGGGAAAACTGTTTTTT. This gives the protein CASSLPEKRGKLFF.

CDR3 loop: CASSESLDQPQHF. CDR3 nucleotides: TGTGCCAGCAGTGAAAGCCTGGATCAGCCCCAGCATTTT. This chain joins TRBV6-1 and TRBJ1-5; D is uncertain. The CDR3 sequence is 13 residues long. Germline-derived CDR1 and CDR2 are MNHNS and SASEGT. V was clipped by 2 bases and J by 5 bases, with 7 bases between them.

In its sample, this clone was seen once. The chain joins TRBV5-1 to TRBJ2-1; 7 positions agree with TRBD2. This CDR3 is built from 15 residues. Germline V CDR1 and CDR2: SGHRS, YFSETQ. The junction had 4 bases not matched to a gene; V was cut back by 0 bases and J by 4 bases. CDR3 bases: TGCGCCAGCAGCTTGGCACTAGCGCAATACAATGAGCAGTTCTTC. Its protein product is CASSLALAQYNEQFF.

The CDR3: CASSPRTSGEETQYF. DNA for the CDR3: TGTGCCAGCAGCCCCCGGACTAGCGGAGAAGAGACCCAGTACTTC. The chain joins TRBV5-5 to TRBJ2-5; 10 nucleotides agree with TRBD2. This CDR3 spans 15 amino acids. Germline V gene sequence: CDR1 SGHKS, CDR2 YYEKEE (reference sequence). Losses at the gene ends were 4 bases for V and 3 bases for J; bases not matched to a gene: 6.

The V and J genes are TRBV19 and TRBJ1-1, with a tentative D call TRBD1 (6 bases). CDR1 is LNHDA, CDR2 SQIVND, per germline (reference sequence). The CDR3 is 14 residues long. Trimming removed 7 bases from V and 7 bases from J, with 19 bases in between. The CDR3 here is CASTDGGRNLEAFF. The CDR3 DNA reads as TGTGCCAGTACAGACGGGGGGCGGAACCTTGAAGCTTTCTTT.

The chain combines TRBV19 with TRBJ2-1; TRBD1 matches 9 bases. Germline CDR1 LNHDA, CDR2 SQIVND (reference sequence). The CDR3 consists of 15 residues. Trimming removed 4 bases from V and 4 bases from J; junction bases left unmatched: 5. In DNA form, the CDR3 reads TGTGCCAGTAGTAGGTCCGGGACAGGGTACAATGAGCAGTTCTTC. This codes for CASSRSGTGYNEQFF.

The rearrangement joins TRBV11-2 to TRBJ2-1; 7 nucleotides match TRBD2. Per germline, CDR1 SGHAT and CDR2 FQNNGV. This CDR3 region has 16 residues. Trimming at V came to 0 bases and at J to 4 bases, leaving 6 bases not matched to a gene. CDR3 sequence (DNA): TGTGCCAGCAGCTTAGATCCGGCTAGCGGATACAATGAGCAGTTCTTC. Protein sequence: CASSLDPASGYNEQFF.

The chain links TRBV30 to TRBJ2-5; 8 bases map to TRBD1. Looked up from germline, CDR1 is GTSNPN and CDR2 is SVGIG (reference sequence). This CDR3 spans 12 amino acids. J lost 2 bases, V lost 8 bases, and 4 bases had no gene match. The CDR3 spells CASDRGQETQYF. CDR3 DNA: TGTGCCAGTGACAGGGGTCAAGAGACCCAGTACTTC.

The chain recombines TRBV5-1 with TRBJ1-1, with TRBD1 as a possible D gene (5 bases). Trimming pared 7 bases from V and 0 bases from J, leaving 13 bases between. This CDR3 is built from 14 residues. Germline CDR1 is SGHRS and CDR2 is YFSETQ. The CDR3 DNA is TGCGCCAGCGCACGACAGTTAATGAACACTGAAGCTTTCTTT. Its translation: CASARQLMNTEAFF.

The chain employs TRBV9 and TRBJ1-3; no firm D call. The V gene lost 3 bases and the J gene lost 0 bases, with 13 bases spanning the gap. Germline V gives CDR1 SGDLS, CDR2 YYNGEE. The length of the CDR3 is 16 residues. In nucleotides, the CDR3 is TGTGCCAGCAGCGGATTTGACCGACTCTCTGGAAACACCATATATTTT. Its translation is CASSGFDRLSGNTIYF.

The CDR3 coding sequence is TGTGCCAGCACCCTGGACAGAAATTCACCCCTCCACTTT. Its protein is CASTLDRNSPLHF. The chain uses TRBV27 and TRBJ1-6, with D maybe TRBD1 (6 bases). Trimming removed 7 bases from V and 7 bases from J, with 11 bases in between. The CDR3 length is 13 residues. CDR1 is MNHEY, CDR2 SMNVEV, per germline (reference sequence).

This clone was observed once. V and J are TRBV10-1 and TRBJ1-1; D not resolved. V shed 0 bases and J shed 4 bases, with 12 bases lying between them. The V gene's germline CDR1 is WNHNN and CDR2 SYGVQD (reference sequence). This CDR3 has 15 residues. CDR3 protein: CASSESGRAATEAFF. As DNA, the CDR3 is TGCGCCAGCAGTGAGTCTGGGAGGGCGGCCACTGAAGCTTTCTTT.

The chain carries TRBV4-3 and TRBJ1-4, with 7 bases aligning to TRBD1. Unmatched junction bases numbered 11, after V lost 0 bases and J lost 7 bases. The CDR3 is 17 residues long. Germline V gene lookup returns CDR1 LGHNA and CDR2 YSLEER. The CDR3 region is CASSQDRRTGSGEKLFF. DNA for the CDR3: TGCGCCAGCAGCCAAGACCGTCGGACAGGTTCAGGTGAAAAACTGTTTTTT.

The V and J genes are TRBV4-3 and TRBJ2-1; 10 bases agree with TRBD2. CDR1 is LGHNA and CDR2 is YSLEER in the germline V gene. This CDR3 region has 15 residues. The V gene end was trimmed by 4 bases and the J gene end by 8 bases; junction bases not matched to a gene: 8. The CDR3 protein is CASSPSLAGDDEQFF. As DNA, the CDR3 is TGCGCCAGCAGCCCTAGCCTAGCGGGAGACGATGAGCAGTTCTTC.